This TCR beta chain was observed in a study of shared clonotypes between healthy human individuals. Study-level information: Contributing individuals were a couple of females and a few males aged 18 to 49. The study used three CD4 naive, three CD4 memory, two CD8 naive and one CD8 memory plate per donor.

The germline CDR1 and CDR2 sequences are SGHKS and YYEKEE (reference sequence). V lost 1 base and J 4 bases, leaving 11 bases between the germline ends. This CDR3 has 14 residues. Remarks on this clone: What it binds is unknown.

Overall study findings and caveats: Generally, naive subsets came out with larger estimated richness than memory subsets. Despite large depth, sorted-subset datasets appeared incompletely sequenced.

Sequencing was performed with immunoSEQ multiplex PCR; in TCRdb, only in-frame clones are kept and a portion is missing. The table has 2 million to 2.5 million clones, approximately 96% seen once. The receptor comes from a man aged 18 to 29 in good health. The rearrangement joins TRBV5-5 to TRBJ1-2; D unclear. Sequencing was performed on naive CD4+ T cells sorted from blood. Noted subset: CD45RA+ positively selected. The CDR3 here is CASSLQRNSYGYTF. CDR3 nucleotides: TGTGCCAGCAGCTTGCAACGGAATTCCTATGGCTACACCTTC.